Listed here are 5 T cell receptor beta chains from one sample, sequenced in a study of neurological immune-mediated disorders. TCRdb used MiXCR to reprocess the 5' RACE reads, holding one entry per CDR3 protein. The sample records about 46,000 distinct CDR3 sequences, under 2% being singletons. Sequences were obtained from PBMCs. The source of these receptors is a woman aged 40-49 years with multiple sclerosis.

There are many counts of this clonotype. The chain carries TRBV12-3 or TRBV12-4 and TRBJ2-5; TRBD1 matches at 7 bases. With V trimmed by 4 bases and J by 1 base, 3 bases remained unmatched. This CDR3 region has 14 residues. CDR3 sequence: CASSSRDSQETQYF. CDR3 in DNA: TGTGCCAGCAGTTCCCGGGACAGCCAAGAGACCCAGTACTTC.

This clonotype was observed many times. The rearrangement uses TRBV20-1 and TRBJ1-1; D is uncertain. Germline V gives CDR1 DFQATT, CDR2 SNEGSKA (reference sequence). Trimming removed 1 base from V and 6 bases from J, with 12 bases in between. The CDR3 length is 13 residues. The CDR3 sequence is CSARGRLGAEAFF. The CDR3 DNA reads as TGCAGTGCTAGAGGCAGGCTCGGTGCTGAAGCTTTCTTT.

This clonotype was counted many times. The V call is TRBV11-2, the J call TRBJ1-6, with D unresolved. CDR1 SGHAT and CDR2 FQNNGV come from the germline V gene. The V and J ends lost 5 bases and 5 bases respectively, with 16 bases between them. There are 16 residues in the CDR3. Here the CDR3 reads CASSASTGSNNSPLHF. Written as DNA, the CDR3 is TGTGCCAGCAGCGCCTCTACGGGCTCTAATAATTCACCCCTCCACTTT. Full variable domain (rest looked up from reference TRBV11-2 and TRBJ1-6): EAGVAQSPRYKIIEKRQSVAFWCNPISGHATLYWYQQILGQGPKLLIQFQNNGVVDDSQLPKDRFSAERLKGVDSTLKIQPAKLEDSAVYLCASSASTGSNNSPLHFGNGTRLTVT.

This clonotype was counted at least ten times. This chain connects TRBV3-1 to TRBJ2-3; 9 bases match TRBD2. Germline V gives CDR1 LGHDT, CDR2 YNNKEL (reference sequence). The V and J ends lost 1 base and 5 bases, in that order; junction bases with no gene match: 4. The CDR3 covers 15 residues. The CDR3 region has the DNA TGTGCCAGCAGCCAAGGGATAGCGGGGGAAGATACGCAGTATTTT. Protein sequence: CASSQGIAGEDTQYF.

This clonotype was found many times. This chain joins TRBV20-1 and TRBJ2-1; possibly TRBD1 or TRBD2 for D (5 bases each). CDR1 DFQATT and CDR2 SNEGSKA come from the germline V gene (reference sequence). Trimming removed 3 bases at V and 0 bases at J, with 15 bases between. This CDR3 has 16 residues. The CDR3 here is CSASSPTGHSYNEQFF. The CDR3 region has the DNA TGCAGTGCTAGTAGTCCCACGGGGCACTCCTACAATGAGCAGTTCTTC.